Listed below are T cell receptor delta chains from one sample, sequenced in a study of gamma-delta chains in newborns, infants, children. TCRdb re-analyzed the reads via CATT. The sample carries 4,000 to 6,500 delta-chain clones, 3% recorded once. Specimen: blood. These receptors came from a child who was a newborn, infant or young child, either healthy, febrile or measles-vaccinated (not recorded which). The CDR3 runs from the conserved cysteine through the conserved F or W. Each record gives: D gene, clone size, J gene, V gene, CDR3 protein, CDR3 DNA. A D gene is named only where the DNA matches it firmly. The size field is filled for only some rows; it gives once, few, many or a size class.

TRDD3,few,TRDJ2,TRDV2,CACDTLLLGDTVGAQLFF,TGTGCCTGTGACACCTTATTACTGGGGGATACGGTGGGAGCACAACTCTTCTTT
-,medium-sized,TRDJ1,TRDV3,CAFHPLGYTDKLIF,TGTGCCTTTCACCCCCTGGGGTACACCGATAAACTCATCTTT
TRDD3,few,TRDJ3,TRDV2,CACDTWGIQSSWDTRQMFF,TGTGCCTGTGACACCTGGGGGATACAAAGCTCCTGGGACACCCGACAGATGTTTTTC
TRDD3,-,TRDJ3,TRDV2,CACDVLGVQSSWDTRQMFF,TGTGCCTGTGACGTACTGGGGGTCCAGAGCTCCTGGGACACCCGACAGATGTTTTTC
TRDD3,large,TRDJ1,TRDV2,CACDTPPTGGTWGGQTDKLIF,TGTGCCTGTGACACCCCGCCTACTGGGGGAACCTGGGGGGGCCAGACCGATAAACTCATCTTT
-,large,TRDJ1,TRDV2,CACDTWGTDKLIF,TGTGCCTGTGACACCTGGGGGACCGATAAACTCATCTTT
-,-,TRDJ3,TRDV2,CACDTTWGPWDTRQMFF,TGTGCCTGTGACACCACTTGGGGGCCCTGGGACACCCGACAGATGTTTTTC
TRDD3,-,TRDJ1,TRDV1,CAPGELEGRCSRPGDPFKPYTDRLIF,TGTGCTCCTGGGGAACTAGAGGGAAGGTGTTCGCGTCCGGGGGATCCCTTTAAACCGTACACCGATAGACTCATCTTT
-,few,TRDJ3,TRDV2,CARDTGGPSSWDTRQMFF,TGTGCCCGTGACACCGGGGGACCAAGCTCCTGGGACACCCGACAGATGTTTTTC
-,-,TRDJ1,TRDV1,CALREKFSYDRGGLDGYTDKLIF,TGTGCTCTTAGGGAAAAGTTTTCCTACGATCGTGGGGGATTGGACGGGTACACCGATAAACTCATCTTT
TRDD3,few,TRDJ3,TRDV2,CACDTGDTRSWDTRQMFF,TGTGCCTGTGACACCGGGGATACGCGCTCCTGGGACACCCGACAGATGTTTTTC
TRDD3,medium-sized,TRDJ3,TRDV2,CACDPLLGDTTWDTRQMFF,TGTGCCTGTGACCCCTTACTGGGGGATACCACCTGGGACACCCGACAGATGTTTTTC
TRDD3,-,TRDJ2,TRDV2,CACDTIHWGILGQLFF,TGTGCCTGTGACACCATACACTGGGGGATACTTGGACAACTCTTCTTT
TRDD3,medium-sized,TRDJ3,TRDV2,CACDWGISNSSWDTRQMFF,TGTGCCTGTGACTGGGGGATAAGTAACAGCTCCTGGGACACCCGACAGATGTTTTTC
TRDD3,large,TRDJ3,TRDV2,CACDFRTGGSSSWDTRQMFF,TGTGCCTGTGACTTCCGTACTGGGGGATCTAGCTCCTGGGACACCCGACAGATGTTTTTC
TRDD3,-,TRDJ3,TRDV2,CACDPALGDSSWDTRQMFF,TGTGCCTGTGACCCGGCACTGGGGGATAGCTCCTGGGACACCCGACAGATGTTTTTC
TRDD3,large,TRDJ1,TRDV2,CACDTWGIGGDTDKLIF,TGTGCCTGTGACACCTGGGGGATAGGAGGGGACACCGATAAACTCATCTTT
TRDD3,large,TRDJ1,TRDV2,CACDTGGFITVTDKLIF,TGTGCCTGTGACACTGGGGGATTCATTACGGTCACCGATAAACTCATCTTT
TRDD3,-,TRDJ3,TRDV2,CACDTAGGYWDTRQMFF,TGTGCCTGTGACACCGCTGGGGGATACTGGGACACCCGACAGATGTTTTTC
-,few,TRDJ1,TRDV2,CACDTLGHTDKLIF,TGTGCCTGTGACACGCTAGGCCACACCGATAAACTCATCTTT
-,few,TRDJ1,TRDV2,CACDTGGYTDKLIF,TGTGCCTGTGACACTGGGGGGTACACCGATAAGCTCATCTTT
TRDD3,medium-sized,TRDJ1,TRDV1,CALGELEGRCSRPGDPFKPYTDKLIF,TGTGCTCTTGGGGAACTAGAGGGAAGGTGTTCGCGTCCGGGGGATCCCTTTAAACCGTACACCGATAAACTCATCTTT
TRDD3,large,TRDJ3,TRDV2,CACVSLGDTFGWDTRQMFF,TGTGCCTGTGTGTCCCTGGGGGATACCTTCGGCTGGGACACCCGACAGATGTTTTTC
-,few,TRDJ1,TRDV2,CACDTGLGGRPLDKLIF,TGTGCCTGTGACACCGGATTAGGGGGCCGACCGTTAGATAAACTCATCTTT
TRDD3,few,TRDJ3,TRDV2,CACDTLGAEFSSWDTRQMFF,TGTGCCTGTGACACCCTGGGGGCTGAATTCAGCTCCTGGGACACCCGCCAGATGTTTTTC
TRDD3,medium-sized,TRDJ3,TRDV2,CACDYWGIRGSWDTRQMFF,TGTGCCTGTGACTACTGGGGGATACGCGGCTCCTGGGACACCCGACAGATGTTTTTC
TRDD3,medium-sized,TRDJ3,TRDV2,CACDTARSGGYADSWDTRQMFF,TGTGCCTGTGACACCGCCAGGTCTGGGGGATACGCGGACTCCTGGGACACCCGACAGATGTTTTTC
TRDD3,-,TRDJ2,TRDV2,CACDTGGYLTAQLFF,TGTGCCTGTGACACCGGGGGATATTTGACAGCACAACTCTTCTTT